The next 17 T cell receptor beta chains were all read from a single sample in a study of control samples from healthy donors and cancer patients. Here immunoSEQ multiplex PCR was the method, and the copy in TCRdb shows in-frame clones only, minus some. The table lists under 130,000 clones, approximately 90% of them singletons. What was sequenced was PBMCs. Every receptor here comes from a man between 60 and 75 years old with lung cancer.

The DNA for the CDR3 is TGTGCCAGCCGGGGGGGGCTCAACTATGGCTACACCTTC. Its translation is CASRGGLNYGYTF. This chain links TRBV2 with TRBJ1-2; D is perhaps TRBD1 (6 bases). This CDR3 region has 13 residues. Trimming removed 8 bases from V and 2 bases from J, with 12 bases in between. Looked up from germline, CDR1 is SNHLY and CDR2 is FYNNEI.

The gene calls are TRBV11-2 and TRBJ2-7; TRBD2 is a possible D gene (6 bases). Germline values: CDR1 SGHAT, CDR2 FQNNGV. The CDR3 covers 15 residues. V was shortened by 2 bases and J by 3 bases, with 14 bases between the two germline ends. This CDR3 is CASSLWASERYEQYF. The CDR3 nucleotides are TGTGCCAGCAGCTTATGGGCTAGCGAGCGCTACGAGCAGTACTTC.

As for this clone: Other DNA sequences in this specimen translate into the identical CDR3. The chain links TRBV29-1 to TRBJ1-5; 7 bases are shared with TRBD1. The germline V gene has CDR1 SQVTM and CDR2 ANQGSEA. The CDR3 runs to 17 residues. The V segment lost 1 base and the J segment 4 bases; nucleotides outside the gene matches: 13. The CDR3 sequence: CSVEVLGAGGGNQPQHF. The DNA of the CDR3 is TGCAGCGTTGAAGTTCTGGGGGCAGGGGGGGGTAATCAGCCCCAGCATTTT.

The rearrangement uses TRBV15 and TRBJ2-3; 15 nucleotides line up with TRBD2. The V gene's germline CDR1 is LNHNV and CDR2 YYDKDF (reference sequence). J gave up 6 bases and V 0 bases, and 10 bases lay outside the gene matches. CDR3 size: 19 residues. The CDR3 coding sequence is TGTGCCACCAGCAGAGATTCCCGGACTAGCGGGGGGGCCTGGGATACGCAGTATTTT. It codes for CATSRDSRTSGGAWDTQYF.

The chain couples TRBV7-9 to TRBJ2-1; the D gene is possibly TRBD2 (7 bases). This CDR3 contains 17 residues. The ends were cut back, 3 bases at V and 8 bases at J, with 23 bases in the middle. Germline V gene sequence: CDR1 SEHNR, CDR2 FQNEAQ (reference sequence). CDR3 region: CASSLGFGAGAGDEQFF. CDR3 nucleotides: TGTGCCAGCAGCTTGGGATTTGGGGCGGGGGCTGGCGATGAGCAGTTCTTC.

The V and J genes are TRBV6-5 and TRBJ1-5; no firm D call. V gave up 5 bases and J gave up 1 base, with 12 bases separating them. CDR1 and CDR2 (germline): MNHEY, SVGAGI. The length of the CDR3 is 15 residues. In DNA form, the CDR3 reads TGTGCCAGCAGTAAGGAACAGTTCAGCAATCAGCCCCAGCATTTT. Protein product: CASSKEQFSNQPQHF.

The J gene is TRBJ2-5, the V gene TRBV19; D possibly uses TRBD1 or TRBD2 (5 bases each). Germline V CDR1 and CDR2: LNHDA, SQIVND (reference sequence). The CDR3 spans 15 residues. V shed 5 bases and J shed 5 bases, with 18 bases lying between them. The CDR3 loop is CASSPQGLRDETQYF. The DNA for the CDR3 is TGTGCCAGTAGTCCCCAGGGCCTAAGGGACGAGACCCAGTACTTC.

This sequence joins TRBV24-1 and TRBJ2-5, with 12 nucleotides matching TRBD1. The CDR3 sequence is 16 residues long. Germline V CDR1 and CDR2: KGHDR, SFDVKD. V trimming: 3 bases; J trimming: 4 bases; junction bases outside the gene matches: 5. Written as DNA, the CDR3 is TGTGCCACCAGTGATCTCGGGACAGGGGGCAGAGAGACCCAGTACTTC. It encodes CATSDLGTGGRETQYF.

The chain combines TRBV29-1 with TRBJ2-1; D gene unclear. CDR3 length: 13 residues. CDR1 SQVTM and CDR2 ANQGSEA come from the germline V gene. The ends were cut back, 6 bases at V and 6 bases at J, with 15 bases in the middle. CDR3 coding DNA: TGCAGCGTGGACCACGGCACCGCCAATGAGCAGTTCTTC. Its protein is CSVDHGTANEQFF.

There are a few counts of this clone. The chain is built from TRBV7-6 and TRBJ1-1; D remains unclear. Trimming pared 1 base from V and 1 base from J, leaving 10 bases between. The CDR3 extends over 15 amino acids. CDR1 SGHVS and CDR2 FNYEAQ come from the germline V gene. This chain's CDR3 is CASSLVSAENTEAFF. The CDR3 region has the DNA TGTGCCAGCAGCTTAGTTTCGGCAGAGAACACTGAAGCTTTCTTT.

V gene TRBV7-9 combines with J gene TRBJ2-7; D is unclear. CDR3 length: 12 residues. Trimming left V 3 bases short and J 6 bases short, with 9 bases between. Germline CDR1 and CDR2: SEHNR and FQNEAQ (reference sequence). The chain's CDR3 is CASSLIVGEQYV. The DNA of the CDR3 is TGTGCCAGCAGCTTGATAGTGGGCGAGCAGTACGTC.

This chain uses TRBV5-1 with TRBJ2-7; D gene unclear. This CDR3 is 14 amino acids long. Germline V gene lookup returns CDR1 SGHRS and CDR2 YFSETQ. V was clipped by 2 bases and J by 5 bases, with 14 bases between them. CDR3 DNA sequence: TGCGCCAGCAGCTTTCGACCGGCTCGCAACGAGCAGTACTTC. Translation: CASSFRPARNEQYF. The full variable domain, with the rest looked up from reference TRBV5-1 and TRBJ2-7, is KAGVTQTPRYLIKTRGQQVTLSCSPISGHRSVSWYQQTPGQGLQFLFEYFSETQRNKGNFPGRFSGRQFSNSRSEMNVSTLELGDSALYLCASSFRPARNEQYFGPGTRLTVT.

CDR3 residues: CASSYDRANTEAFF. The DNA for the CDR3 is TGCGCCAGCAGCTATGACAGGGCGAACACTGAAGCTTTCTTT. The chain links TRBV5-1 to TRBJ1-1; TRBD1 agrees at 7 bases. The CDR3 spans 14 residues. The germline CDR1 and CDR2 sequences are SGHRS and YFSETQ. Trimming took 3 bases from V and 1 from J; bases not matched to a gene: 3.

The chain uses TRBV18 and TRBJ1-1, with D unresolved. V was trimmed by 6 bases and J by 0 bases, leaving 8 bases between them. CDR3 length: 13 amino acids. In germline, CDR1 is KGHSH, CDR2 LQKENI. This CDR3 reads CASSGIMNTEAFF. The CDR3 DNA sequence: TGTGCCAGCTCGGGGATCATGAACACTGAAGCTTTCTTT.

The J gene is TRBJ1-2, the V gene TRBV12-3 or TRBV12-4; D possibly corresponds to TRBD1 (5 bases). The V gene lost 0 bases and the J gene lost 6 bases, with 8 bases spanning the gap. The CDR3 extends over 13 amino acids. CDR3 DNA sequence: TGTGCCAGCAGTTTAGCAGGGGCTGATGGCTACACCTTC. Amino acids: CASSLAGADGYTF.

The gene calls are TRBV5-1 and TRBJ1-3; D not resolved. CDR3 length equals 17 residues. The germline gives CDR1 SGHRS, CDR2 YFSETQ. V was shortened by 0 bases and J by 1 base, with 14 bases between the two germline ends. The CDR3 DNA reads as TGCGCCAGCAGCTTGGGTGGCGGCCTACAATCTGGAAACACCATATATTTT. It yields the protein CASSLGGGLQSGNTIYF.

For the CDR3, the DNA is TGTGCCAGCAGACCGGGCCTAGGAACCCAGTACTTC. Protein: CASRPGLGTQYF. V usage is TRBV7-9 and J usage is TRBJ2-5; D uncertain. From germline, CDR1 is SEHNR and CDR2 FQNEAQ (reference sequence). V was trimmed by 6 bases and J by 8 bases, leaving 13 bases between them. This CDR3 region has 12 residues.